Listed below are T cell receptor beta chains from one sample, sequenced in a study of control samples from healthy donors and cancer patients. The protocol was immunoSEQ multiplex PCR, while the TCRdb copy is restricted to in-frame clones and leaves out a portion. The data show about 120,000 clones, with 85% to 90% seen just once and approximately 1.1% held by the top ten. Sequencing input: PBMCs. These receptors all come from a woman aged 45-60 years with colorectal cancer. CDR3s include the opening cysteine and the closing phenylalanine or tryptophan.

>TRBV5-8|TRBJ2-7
CASSQVYEQYF
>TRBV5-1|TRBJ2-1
CASSPKSGGAYNEQFF
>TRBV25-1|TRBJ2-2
CASGGTGGRNTGELFF
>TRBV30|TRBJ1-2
CAWRSGTDYGYTF
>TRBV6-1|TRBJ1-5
CASSELGNRPQHF
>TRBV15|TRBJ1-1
CATSTRPSTEAFF
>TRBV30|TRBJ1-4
CAWSVLPDNEKLFF
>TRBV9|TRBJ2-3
CASSPSPLAGSTDTQYF
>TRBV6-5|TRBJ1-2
CAGLKAANGDYGYTF
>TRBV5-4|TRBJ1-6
CASSTGQGGSPLHF
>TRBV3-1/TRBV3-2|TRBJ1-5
CASSQGGGGGQPQHF
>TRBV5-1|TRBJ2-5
CASSQGPQETQYF
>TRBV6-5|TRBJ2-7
CASSYRGETYEQYF
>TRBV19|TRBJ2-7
CASSIIIGTPTYEQYF
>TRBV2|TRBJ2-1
CASSGENYNEQFF
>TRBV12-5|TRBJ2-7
CASGLGKGPKYEQYF
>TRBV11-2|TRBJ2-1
CASSLVLGNEQFF
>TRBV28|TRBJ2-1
CASSWEVNEQFF
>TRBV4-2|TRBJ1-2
CASSQDQRLHYGYTF
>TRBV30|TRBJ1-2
CAWAFRGMISNYGYTF
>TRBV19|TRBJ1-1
CASSRPGNTEAFF
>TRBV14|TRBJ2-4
CASSQVLAGGANIQYF
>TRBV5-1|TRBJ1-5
CASSPLGPSDQPQHF
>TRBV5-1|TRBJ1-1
CASSWTYRSSTEAFF
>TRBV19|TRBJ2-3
CASSMVGTDTQYF
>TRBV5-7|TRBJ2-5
CASSQGLAGGGETQYF
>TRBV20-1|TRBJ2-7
CSASLWADEQYF